These 18 T cell receptor beta chains originate from one sample sequenced in a study of blood T cell repertoires in COVID-19. Some clones are missing from TCRdb's copy, which holds only in-frame ones; the method was immunoSEQ multiplex PCR. Found here are approximately 380,000 clones, 85% to 90% of them singletons; the top ten hold 1.2%. Sequencing was done on a sample of PBMCs or T cells enriched from blood (not recorded which). The receptors were gathered from a woman younger than 30 who had recovered from COVID-19.

Written as DNA, the CDR3 is TGTGCCTGGACGGCGGGGGCCAACTACAATGAGCAGTTCTTC. Amino acid sequence: CAWTAGANYNEQFF. This chain connects TRBV30 to TRBJ2-1; weak D call: TRBD2 (7 bases). Trimming took 4 bases from V and 3 from J, leaving 13 bases between them. Germline CDR1 is GTSNPN and CDR2 is SVGIG (reference sequence). The CDR3 loop spans 14 amino acids. Using reference TRBV30 and TRBJ2-1 for the parts outside the CDR3, the full variable domain is SQTIHQWPATLVQPVGSPLSLECTVEGTSNPNLYWYRQAAGRGLQLLFYSVGIGQISSEVPQNLSASRPQDRQFILSSKKLLLSDSGFYLCAWTAGANYNEQFFGPGTRLTVL.

V and J are TRBV28 and TRBJ2-7, with TRBD2 identical over 7 bases. The ends lost 5 bases at V and 1 base at J; junction bases unmatched: 20. This CDR3 is 19 amino acids long. Per the germline V gene, CDR1 is MDHEN and CDR2 is SYDVKM. The CDR3 spells CASSPTNPGLGRVSYEQYF. DNA of the CDR3: TGTGCCAGCAGTCCGACAAACCCGGGACTGGGGAGGGTGTCCTACGAGCAGTACTTC.

The chain has TRBV28 and TRBJ2-5, with D possibly matching TRBD1 (6 bases). V lost 5 bases and J 2 bases, leaving 18 bases between the germline ends. This CDR3 contains 16 residues. Germline CDR1 reads MDHEN; CDR2 reads SYDVKM. CDR3 in DNA: TGTGCCAGCAGTCGTACAACAGGGTGGAGGCAAGAGACCCAGTACTTC. Protein: CASSRTTGWRQETQYF.

A few counts support this clone. CDR3 coding DNA: TGTGCCAGCAGCCAGGACATTTCTTACGAGCAGTACTTC. Translated, it gives CASSQDISYEQYF. This sequence joins TRBV5-6 and TRBJ2-7; D perhaps matches TRBD1 (5 bases). V was clipped by 4 bases and J by 4 bases, with 12 bases between them. The CDR3 covers 13 residues. From germline, CDR1 is SGHDT and CDR2 YYEEEE.

J is TRBJ1-2 and V is TRBV19; 11 bases fit TRBD1. The CDR3 consists of 15 residues. CDR1 and CDR2 (germline): LNHDA, SQIVND (reference sequence). V was pared by 8 bases and J by 8 bases, with 13 bases of the junction left unmatched. As DNA, the CDR3 is TGTGCCAGTTTTTCAGCGGGACAGGGGGAGCGAGGCTACACCTTC. Translating it yields CASFSAGQGERGYTF.

The CDR3 DNA reads TGTGCCAGCAGCCAATATCGAGGTAACACTGAAGCTTTCTTT. Its protein is CASSQYRGNTEAFF. The V call is TRBV16, the J call TRBJ1-1; D gene ambiguous. The V end was cut by 1 base, the J end by 2 bases, with 8 bases between. This CDR3 spans 14 amino acids. Per germline, CDR1 KGHSY and CDR2 FQNENV. The full variable domain, completed using reference TRBV16 and TRBJ1-1, is GEEVAQTPKHLVRGEGQKAKLYCAPIKGHSYVFWYQQVLKNEFKFLISFQNENVFDETGMPKERFSAKCLPNSPCSLEIQATKLEDSAVYFCASSQYRGNTEAFFGQGTRLTVV.

This chain uses TRBV30 with TRBJ1-4, with a possible D match to TRBD1 (6 bases). V was pared by 3 bases and J by 7 bases, with 15 bases between. CDR1 is GTSNPN and CDR2 is SVGIG in the germline V gene (reference sequence). The CDR3 contains 14 residues. CDR3 in DNA: TGTGCCTGGAGCCCCGACAGGAGAGGTGAAAAACTGTTTTTT. As protein: CAWSPDRRGEKLFF.

The sample holds one count of this clone. The chain combines TRBV7-9 with TRBJ2-2; 9 nucleotides align to TRBD1. V was clipped by 5 bases and J by 4 bases; unmatched bases: 11. Germline CDR1 and CDR2: SEHNR and FQNEAQ (reference sequence). CDR3 length: 17 residues. The CDR3 bases are TGTGCCAGCAGCCTAATGCCGGGACAGGGCGTCACCGGGGAGCTGTTTTTT. Its protein product is CASSLMPGQGVTGELFF.

The chain couples TRBV19 to TRBJ2-1; unclear D gene. Trimming stripped 5 bases from V and 3 bases from J, with 5 bases between. Germline loops: CDR1 LNHDA, CDR2 SQIVND (reference sequence). This CDR3 has 12 amino acids. The DNA of the CDR3 is TGTGCCAGTAGTGCCGGCTACAATGAGCAGTTCTTC. This codes for CASSAGYNEQFF.

CDR3 sequence reads: CASRIQGTTEAFF. DNA for the CDR3: TGTGCCAGCAGGATACAGGGTACCACTGAAGCTTTCTTT. The chain couples TRBV27 to TRBJ1-1, with D maybe TRBD1 (6 bases). Germline V gene lookup returns CDR1 MNHEY and CDR2 SMNVEV (reference sequence). The CDR3 is 13 amino acids. V lost 6 bases, J lost 4 bases, and 12 bases lay in between.

CDR3 sequence reads: CASRDRVAGVRLGGYTF. The CDR3 nucleotides are TGTGCCAGCAGAGATCGTGTGGCAGGGGTTCGTCTAGGTGGCTACACCTTC. This sequence joins TRBV7-9 and TRBJ1-2, with a possible D match to TRBD1 (6 bases). The V and J ends lost 6 bases and 7 bases respectively, with 27 bases between them. This CDR3 has 17 amino acids. Germline CDR1 and CDR2: SEHNR and FQNEAQ (reference sequence).

The V call is TRBV6-5, the J call TRBJ1-1; a possible D gene is TRBD1 (6 bases). The length of the CDR3 is 15 residues. V dropped 6 bases and J dropped 8 bases, with 22 bases sitting between them. From germline, CDR1 is MNHEY and CDR2 SVGAGI. CDR3 bases: TGTGCCAGCAGGGGGTCTCAGGGGCTGGGGCGAGAAGCTTTCTTT. Amino acid sequence: CASRGSQGLGREAFF.

The rearrangement joins TRBV12-3 or TRBV12-4 to TRBJ2-7, with unresolved D. The CDR3 loop spans 11 amino acids. Trimming took off 4 bases at V and 2 bases at J, with 3 bases between the two ends. The CDR3 nucleotides are TGTGCCAGCAGTTCGGCCTACGAGCAGTACTTC. Its protein is CASSSAYEQYF.

This chain links TRBV5-1 with TRBJ2-6, with 7 bases identical to TRBD2. This CDR3 comprises 20 residues. V was pared by 3 bases and J by 4 bases, with 19 bases of the junction left unmatched. Germline assignment: CDR1 SGHRS and CDR2 YFSETQ. CDR3: CASSSTLSAGVPRGANVLTF. In DNA form, the CDR3 reads TGCGCCAGCAGCTCCACTCTTTCGGCGGGGGTCCCTCGGGGGGCCAACGTCCTGACTTTC.

The V call is TRBV6-1, the J call TRBJ1-2; TRBD1 matches at 11 bases. The CDR3 totals 16 residues. Germline V gene data show CDR1 as MNHNS and CDR2 as SASEGT. V was clipped by 2 bases and J by 7 bases; unmatched bases: 9. CDR3 in DNA: TGTGCCAGCAGTGAAACCGGACAGGGGGCTAGGAGTGGCTACACCTTC. This codes for CASSETGQGARSGYTF.

This clone was detected once. The rearrangement uses TRBV5-4 and TRBJ2-5; possible D gene TRBD2, 6 bases. Germline-derived CDR1 and CDR2 are SGHNT and YYREEE (reference sequence). The CDR3 sequence is 13 residues long. V shed 4 bases and J shed 4 bases, with 11 bases lying between them. The CDR3 DNA reads as TGTGCCAGCAGCGGGGGGAACGGAGAGACCCAGTACTTC. Its protein product is CASSGGNGETQYF.

The J gene is TRBJ1-4, the V gene TRBV5-1; maybe TRBD1 (6 bases). V was pared by 4 bases and J by 6 bases, with 13 bases between. CDR1 is SGHRS and CDR2 is YFSETQ in the germline V gene. This CDR3 has 14 residues. CDR3: CASSPDRYDEKLFF. The CDR3 region has the DNA TGCGCCAGCAGCCCGGACAGATACGATGAAAAACTGTTTTTT. Full variable domain (outside the CDR3, taken from reference TRBV5-1 and TRBJ1-4): KAGVTQTPRYLIKTRGQQVTLSCSPISGHRSVSWYQQTPGQGLQFLFEYFSETQRNKGNFPGRFSGRQFSNSRSEMNVSTLELGDSALYLCASSPDRYDEKLFFGSGTQLSVL.

This chain uses TRBV13 with TRBJ2-5; D may be TRBD1 (6 bases). CDR3 length: 16 residues. Germline loops: CDR1 PRHDT, CDR2 FYEKMQ (reference sequence). Trimming cost V 3 bases and J 3 bases, with 17 bases left between them. The DNA of the CDR3 is TGTGCCAGCAGCTTCCGAGGACAGAGCCTAAAAGAGACCCAGTACTTC. The encoded protein is CASSFRGQSLKETQYF. The whole variable domain, remainder taken from reference TRBV13 and TRBJ2-5, is AAGVIQSPRHLIKEKRETATLKCYPIPRHDTVYWYQQGPGQDPQFLISFYEKMQSDKGSIPDRFSAQQFSDYHSELNMSSLELGDSALYFCASSFRGQSLKETQYFGPGTRLLVL.